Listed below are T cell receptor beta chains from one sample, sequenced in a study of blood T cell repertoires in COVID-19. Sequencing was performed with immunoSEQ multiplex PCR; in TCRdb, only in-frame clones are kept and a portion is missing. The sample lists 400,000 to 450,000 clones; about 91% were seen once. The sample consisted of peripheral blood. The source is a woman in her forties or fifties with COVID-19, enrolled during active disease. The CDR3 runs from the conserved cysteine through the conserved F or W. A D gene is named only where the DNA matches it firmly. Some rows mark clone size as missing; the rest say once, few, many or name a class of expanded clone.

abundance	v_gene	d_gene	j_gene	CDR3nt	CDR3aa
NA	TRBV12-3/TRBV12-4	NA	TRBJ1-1	TGTGCCAGCAGTTTCTTGCGGACTGAAGCTTTCTTT	CASSFLRTEAFF
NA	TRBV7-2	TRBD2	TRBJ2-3	TGTGCCAGCAGCTTTAGCGGGGGGTCTCGCACAGATACGCAGTATTTT	CASSFSGGSRTDTQYF
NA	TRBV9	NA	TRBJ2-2	TGTGCCAGCAGCTCACAGCTCACAGGGATCTTTACCGGGGAGCTGTTTTTT	CASSSQLTGIFTGELFF
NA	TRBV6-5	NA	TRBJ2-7	TGTGCCAGCAGGGGTGATTACAGCTCCTACGAGCAGTACTTC	CASRGDYSSYEQYF
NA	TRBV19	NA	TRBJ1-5	TGTGCCAGTAGGGTGGCAGGGTATAGCAATCAGCCCCAGCATTTT	CASRVAGYSNQPQHF
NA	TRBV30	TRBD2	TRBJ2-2	TGTGCCTGGAGTGTAATCAGAGCGGGGAGGAACACCGGGGAGCTGTTTTTT	CAWSVIRAGRNTGELFF
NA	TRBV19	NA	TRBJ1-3	TGTGCCAGTAGTGGGCAGACTGGAAACACCATATATTTT	CASSGQTGNTIYF
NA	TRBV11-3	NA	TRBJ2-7	TGTGCCAGCAGCCTAACAGGAGCCCACGAGCAGTACTTC	CASSLTGAHEQYF
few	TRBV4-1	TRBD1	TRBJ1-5	TGCGCCAGCAGCCTACCGACCACTCAGGGGGCCCATCAGCCCCAGCATTTT	CASSLPTTQGAHQPQHF
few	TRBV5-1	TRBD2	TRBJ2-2	TGCGCCAGCAGCCTCGTGGGACTAGCGGGGTCCGGGGAGCTGTTTTTT	CASSLVGLAGSGELFF
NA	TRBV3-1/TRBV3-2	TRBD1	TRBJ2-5	TGTGCCAGCCGACAGGGGGAGGGGACCCAGTACTTC	CASRQGEGTQYF
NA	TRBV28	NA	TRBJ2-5	TGTGCCAGCCGCTTTGCGGGGGAGACCCAGTACTTC	CASRFAGETQYF
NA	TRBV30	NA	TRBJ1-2	TGTGCCTGGAGCGGGGACACCTATGGCTACACCTTC	CAWSGDTYGYTF
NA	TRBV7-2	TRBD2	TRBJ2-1	TGTGCCAGCAGCTTAGAACCGGGAGGGGGGGTTCTGAATGAGCAGTTCTTC	CASSLEPGGGVLNEQFF
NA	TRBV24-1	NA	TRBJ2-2	TGTGCCACCAGTGACCCGGATTACGGGACCGGGGAGCTGTTTTTT	CATSDPDYGTGELFF
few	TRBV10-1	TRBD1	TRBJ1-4	TGCGCCAGCAGTGGGACAGGGGAAAGTGAAAAACTGTTTTTT	CASSGTGESEKLFF
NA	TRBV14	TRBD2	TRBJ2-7	TGTGCCAGCAGCCTCTCCGGGACTAGCGGGGGAGCCTACGAGCAGTACTTC	CASSLSGTSGGAYEQYF
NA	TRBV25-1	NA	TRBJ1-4	TGTGCCAGCCGGGGAACGGCAACTAATGAAAAACTGTTTTTT	CASRGTATNEKLFF
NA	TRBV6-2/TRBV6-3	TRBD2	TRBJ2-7	TGTGCCAGCAGCAAGAGCGGGGGCGACAGCTACGAGCAGTACTTC	CASSKSGGDSYEQYF
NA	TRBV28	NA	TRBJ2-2	TGTGCCAGCAGTTTCTCGAACACCGGGGAGCTGTTTTTT	CASSFSNTGELFF
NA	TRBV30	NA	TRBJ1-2	TGTGCCTGGAGGGGGGGGGCTAACTATGGCTACACCTTC	CAWRGGANYGYTF
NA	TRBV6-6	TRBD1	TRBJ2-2	TGTGCCAGCATCCGGGACAGTTACACCGGGGAGCTGTTTTTT	CASIRDSYTGELFF
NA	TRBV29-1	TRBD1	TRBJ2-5	TGCAGCTCCGAGACAGGGGCCGGGGAGACCCAGTACTTC	CSSETGAGETQYF
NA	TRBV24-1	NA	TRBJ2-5	TGTGCCACCAGTCAACAGGGTGAAGAGACCCAGTACTTC	CATSQQGEETQYF
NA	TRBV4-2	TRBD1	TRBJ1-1	TGTGCCAGCAGGCTAAGGGGGACAGGGGGATTCAACACTGAAGCTTTCTTT	CASRLRGTGGFNTEAFF
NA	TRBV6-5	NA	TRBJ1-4	TGTGCCAGCAGTAACAGGAAACGTAATGAAAAACTGTTTTTT	CASSNRKRNEKLFF
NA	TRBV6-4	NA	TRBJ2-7	TGTGCCAGCAGGAGACAATCGGGACAAGACTCCCAAAGCTCCTACGAGCAGTACTTC	CASRRQSGQDSQSSYEQYF
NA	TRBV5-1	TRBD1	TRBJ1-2	TGCGCCAGCAGCCCGGGACAGGAGACCTATGGCTACACCTTC	CASSPGQETYGYTF
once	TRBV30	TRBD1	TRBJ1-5	TGTGCCTGGAGTGTCGGACAGGGGATCAATCAGCCCCAGCATTTT	CAWSVGQGINQPQHF
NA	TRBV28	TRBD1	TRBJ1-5	TGTGCCAGCAGTCCCCCCGCCTGGGGACAGGGGGTAAATCAGCCCCAGCATTTT	CASSPPAWGQGVNQPQHF
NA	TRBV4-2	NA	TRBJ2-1	TGTGCCAGCAGCCAAGCCCCTCTAGCCTACAATGAGCAGTTCTTC	CASSQAPLAYNEQFF
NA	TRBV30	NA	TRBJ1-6	TGTGCCTGGACCACCGGGACAAACTATAATTCACCCCTCCACTTT	CAWTTGTNYNSPLHF
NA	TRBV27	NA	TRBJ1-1	TGTGCCAGCAGTTCAGAGGGCCGGGCTTTCTTT	CASSSEGRAFF
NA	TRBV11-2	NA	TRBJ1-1	TGTGCCAGCAGCTTAGAGGTCCAGGGTCGAATCACTGAAGCTTTCTTT	CASSLEVQGRITEAFF
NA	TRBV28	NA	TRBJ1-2	TGTGCCAGCAGTTTACCGAGAGGGGTGGGAGGTGGCTACACCTTC	CASSLPRGVGGGYTF
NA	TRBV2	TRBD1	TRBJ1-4	TGTGCCAGCAACCCCGGGGTGGGGACAGGGGATGAAAAACTGTTTTTT	CASNPGVGTGDEKLFF
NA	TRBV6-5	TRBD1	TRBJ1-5	TGTGCCAGCACCGTAGGACAGGGCAGCAATCAGCCCCAGCATTTT	CASTVGQGSNQPQHF
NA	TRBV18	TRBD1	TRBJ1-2	TGTGCCAGCTCACCATGGACAGGGCGAGATGGCTACACCTTC	CASSPWTGRDGYTF
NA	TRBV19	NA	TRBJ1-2	TGTGCCAGTAGTATAGATGGGACGGGGGTTAGTGGCTACACCTTC	CASSIDGTGVSGYTF
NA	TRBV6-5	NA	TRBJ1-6	TGTGCCAGCAGTTACTCGCCGGAGGCAGGATCACCCCTCCACTTT	CASSYSPEAGSPLHF
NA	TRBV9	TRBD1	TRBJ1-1	TGTGCCAGCAGCGCCGGGACAGGGGGCACTGAAGCTTTCTTT	CASSAGTGGTEAFF